Each of the 27 T cell receptor beta chains below was sequenced from the same sample in a study of cytomegalovirus exposure and HLA in healthy donors. The study ran its PCR with 60 Vbeta and 13 Jbeta primers. The protocol was immunoSEQ multiplex PCR, while the TCRdb copy is restricted to in-frame clones and leaves out a portion. The sample shows a few hundred thousand clones, approximately 81% of them seen only once. Sequencing was performed on PBMCs. The receptors stem from a woman aged 55-69 years in good health and CMV-seropositive.

CDR3 sequence: CASRRDSGTDTQYF. The CDR3 DNA sequence: TGTGCCAGCCGCCGGGATTCGGGCACAGATACGCAGTATTTT. The chain is built from TRBV2 and TRBJ2-3; D may be TRBD2 (5 bases). CDR1 SNHLY and CDR2 FYNNEI come from the germline V gene. This CDR3 region has 14 residues. The V gene lost 8 bases and the J gene lost 1 base, with 13 bases spanning the gap. Complete variable domain (other parts from reference TRBV2 and TRBJ2-3): EPEVTQTPSHQVTQMGQEVILRCVPISNHLYFYWYRQILGQKVEFLVSFYNNEISEKSEIFDDQFSVERPDGSNFTLKIRSTKLEDSAMYFCASRRDSGTDTQYFGPGTRLTVL.

The rearrangement links TRBV4-1 to TRBJ2-7, with 8 positions matching TRBD2. The germline V gene encodes CDR1 MGHRA and CDR2 YSYEKL. The CDR3 extends over 13 amino acids. With V trimmed by 3 bases and J by 7 bases, 5 bases remained unmatched. The CDR3 nucleotides are TGCGCCAGCAGCCACGGGGGGGCCCGGGAGCAGTACTTC. Its translation: CASSHGGAREQYF.

The J gene is TRBJ2-4, the V gene TRBV7-9; the D gene is possibly TRBD1 (5 bases). The germline V gene has CDR1 SEHNR and CDR2 FQNEAQ (reference sequence). The CDR3 runs 12 residues. The CDR3 spells CSTEDTVDIQYF. The CDR3 bases are TGTTCCACCGAGGACACGGTGGACATTCAGTACTTC. The whole variable domain, remainder taken from reference TRBV7-9 and TRBJ2-4, is DTGVSQNPRHKITKRGQNVTFRCDPISEHNRLYWYRQTLGQGPEFLTYFQNEAQLEKSRLLSDRFSAERPKGSFSTLEIQRTEQGDSAMYLCSTEDTVDIQYFGAGTRLSVL.

V and J are TRBV9 and TRBJ2-7; 9 bases align to TRBD1. Germline V gene lookup returns CDR1 SGDLS and CDR2 YYNGEE. The CDR3 extends over 13 amino acids. V gave up 5 bases and J gave up 4 bases; unmatched junction bases: 4. The CDR3 protein is CASRRQGEYEQYF. Here the CDR3 DNA reads TGTGCCAGCAGACGACAGGGGGAATACGAGCAGTACTTC.

The chain carries TRBV27 and TRBJ1-5; 7 positions agree with TRBD1. The germline gives CDR1 MNHEY, CDR2 SMNVEV (reference sequence). The CDR3 is made up of 15 amino acids. Trimming at V came to 2 bases and at J to 4 bases, leaving 5 bases not matched to a gene. This chain's CDR3 is CASSLEGASNQPQHF. The CDR3, as DNA: TGTGCCAGCAGTTTAGAGGGGGCCAGTAATCAGCCCCAGCATTTT.

The J gene is TRBJ2-1, the V gene TRBV9; a weak D match, TRBD2 (5 bases). V was shortened by 0 bases and J by 0 bases, with 10 bases between the two germline ends. Germline CDR1 is SGDLS and CDR2 is YYNGEE. The CDR3 has 16 residues. As DNA, the CDR3 is TGTGCCAGCAGCGTAGATCTAGCCAGCTCCTACAATGAGCAGTTCTTC. Translated: CASSVDLASSYNEQFF.

This clone has more than one count but fewer than ten. The chain employs TRBV4-1 and TRBJ2-7; tentative D call: TRBD1 (6 bases). Trimming removed 5 bases at V and 6 bases at J, with 14 bases between. Germline values: CDR1 MGHRA, CDR2 YSYEKL. This CDR3 contains 13 residues. The DNA for the CDR3 is TGCGCCAGCAGCTCTTCCGGGACACCCGAGCAGTACTTC. Translated, it gives CASSSSGTPEQYF.

The rearrangement joins TRBV6-1 to TRBJ2-7; D is unclear. V was pared by 6 bases and J by 3 bases, with 12 bases between. Germline-derived CDR1 and CDR2 are MNHNS and SASEGT. This CDR3 is built from 13 residues. The CDR3: CASSPRRLYEQYF. DNA of the CDR3: TGTGCCAGCAGCCCTAGGCGGCTCTACGAGCAGTACTTC.

With regard to this clone: The sample holds other DNA sequences that translate to the same CDR3. The chain has TRBV5-1 and TRBJ2-1; 8 nucleotides match TRBD2. The V gene end was trimmed by 0 bases and the J gene end by 3 bases; junction bases not matched to a gene: 2. Germline lookup yields CDR1 SGHRS and CDR2 YFSETQ. This CDR3 contains 15 residues. CDR3 sequence reads: CASSLGTSGYNEQFF. CDR3 coding DNA: TGCGCCAGCAGCTTGGGTACTAGCGGCTACAATGAGCAGTTCTTC.

The V call is TRBV19, the J call TRBJ1-4; TRBD1 matches at 12 bases. The ends lost 7 bases at V and 12 bases at J; junction bases unmatched: 6. CDR3 length equals 13 residues. Germline CDR1 and CDR2: LNHDA and SQIVND (reference sequence). CDR3 loop: CASTGQGAGELFF. CDR3 sequence (DNA): TGTGCCAGTACGGGACAGGGGGCGGGAGAACTGTTTTTT.

CDR3 coding DNA: TGCAGCGTTGAAGATTTCCGAGACACCAGCTCCTACAATGAGCAGTTCTTC. This gives the protein CSVEDFRDTSSYNEQFF. V gene TRBV29-1 combines with J gene TRBJ2-1; unclear D gene. The germline V gene encodes CDR1 SQVTM and CDR2 ANQGSEA. The V gene lost 0 bases and the J gene lost 0 bases, with 15 bases spanning the gap. This CDR3 contains 17 residues.

This clone was counted a few times. This sequence joins TRBV6-1 and TRBJ1-5, with D uncertain. The germline V and J ends were trimmed by 5 bases and 9 bases, with 8 bases remaining between them. Germline V gene lookup returns CDR1 MNHNS and CDR2 SASEGT. The CDR3 totals 11 residues. CDR3 loop: CASSLSGPQHF. Written as DNA, the CDR3 is TGTGCCAGCAGTCTGTCGGGGCCCCAGCATTTT.

This clone has just one count. The CDR3 loop reads CASSYVAGRVNEQFF. CDR3 bases: TGTGCCAGCAGTTACGTAGCGGGGAGAGTTAATGAGCAGTTCTTC. The chain recombines TRBV6-5 with TRBJ2-1; 8 positions agree with TRBD2. Germline values: CDR1 MNHEY, CDR2 SVGAGI. The J segment lost 7 bases and the V segment lost 2 bases, leaving 7 bases of the junction unmatched. CDR3 size: 15 residues.

The J gene is TRBJ2-5, the V gene TRBV5-1; D is possibly TRBD2 (5 bases). Per germline, CDR1 SGHRS and CDR2 YFSETQ. V shed 0 bases and J shed 2 bases, with 8 bases lying between them. This CDR3 has 14 residues. The CDR3 nucleotides are TGCGCCAGCAGCTTGGGCGGGTATCAAGAGACCCAGTACTTC. This codes for CASSLGGYQETQYF.

The chain carries TRBV5-1 and TRBJ2-7, with D perhaps TRBD2 (6 bases). Per germline, CDR1 SGHRS and CDR2 YFSETQ. The CDR3 is made up of 15 amino acids. V was trimmed by 1 base and J by 4 bases, leaving 15 bases between them. The CDR3 is CASSLSRGGGYEQYF. The CDR3 DNA reads as TGCGCCAGCAGCTTGAGTAGGGGAGGAGGTTACGAGCAGTACTTC.

This clone was seen only a few times. The chain is built from TRBV4-2 and TRBJ1-1; TRBD1 might be the D (5 bases). V was trimmed by 8 bases and J by 2 bases, leaving 18 bases between them. The CDR3 is 15 residues long. CDR1 is LGHNA, CDR2 YNFKEQ, per germline. The CDR3, as DNA: TGTGCCAGCGAGGACATCGGAAGGGCAAACACTGAAGCTTTCTTT. Translation gives CASEDIGRANTEAFF.

Only a few counts were recorded for this clone. V is TRBV2 and J is TRBJ1-4; D ambiguous. Germline values: CDR1 SNHLY, CDR2 FYNNEI. V lost 5 bases and J 6 bases, leaving 4 bases between the germline ends. This CDR3 region has 11 residues. This chain's CDR3 is CASSSHEKLFF. In nucleotides, the CDR3 is TGTGCCAGCAGTTCTCATGAAAAACTGTTTTTT.

The chain uses TRBV7-6 and TRBJ2-2; unclear D gene. V lost 3 bases, J lost 6 bases, and 14 bases lay in between. CDR3 length equals 15 residues. Germline CDR1 and CDR2: SGHVS and FNYEAQ. The CDR3 DNA reads as TGTGCCAGCAGCTTTACTCCATCGTTCGCCGGGGAGCTGTTTTTT. As protein: CASSFTPSFAGELFF.

The V call is TRBV4-1, the J call TRBJ1-5; perhaps TRBD1 as D (5 bases). Trimming took 0 bases from V and 7 from J, leaving 19 bases between them. The CDR3 totals 17 residues. The germline V gene encodes CDR1 MGHRA and CDR2 YSYEKL. The CDR3 coding sequence is TGCGCCAGCAGCCAAGATCTGGCAGGGAGGTTGATACAGCCCCAGCATTTT. Amino acid sequence: CASSQDLAGRLIQPQHF.

The chain links TRBV10-1 to TRBJ2-1; 10 bases line up with TRBD1. J lost 9 bases, V lost 6 bases, and 5 bases had no gene match. CDR3 length equals 13 residues. Germline V gene sequence: CDR1 WNHNN, CDR2 SYGVQD (reference sequence). CDR3 nucleotide sequence: TGCGCCAGCAGCAGGACAGGGGGGAGTGAGCAGTTCTTC. Translated: CASSRTGGSEQFF.

The J gene is TRBJ2-1, the V gene TRBV7-3, with TRBD2 identical over 9 bases. V shed 7 bases and J 8 bases; nucleotides not matched to a gene: 12. The length of the CDR3 is 15 residues. CDR1 SGHTA and CDR2 FQGTGA come from the germline V gene. The CDR3 DNA reads as TGTGCCAGCACCTCCGGGACTAGCCTCGGCGATGAGCAGTTCTTC. Encoded protein: CASTSGTSLGDEQFF.

CDR3 residues: CASRPTSGDTQYF. CDR3 coding DNA: TGTGCCAGCAGACCGACTAGCGGAGATACGCAGTATTTT. The chain uses TRBV27 and TRBJ2-3; 9 nucleotides line up with TRBD2. J lost 5 bases, V lost 6 bases, and 3 bases had no gene match. The CDR3 extends over 13 amino acids. CDR1 and CDR2 (germline): MNHEY, SMNVEV (reference sequence).

V and J are TRBV28 and TRBJ1-3, with unresolved D. The CDR3 has 16 amino acids. The V gene's germline CDR1 is MDHEN and CDR2 SYDVKM. The V end was cut by 5 bases, the J end by 4 bases, with 18 bases between. In nucleotides, the CDR3 is TGTGCCAGCAGTACACCGATCAGTGGTTTCGGAAACACCATATATTTT. It specifies CASSTPISGFGNTIYF.

The chain links TRBV19 to TRBJ2-1; 11 bases match TRBD1. This CDR3 contains 15 residues. V lost 5 bases to trimming and J lost 4 bases; unmatched junction nucleotides: 4. Germline values: CDR1 LNHDA, CDR2 SQIVND (reference sequence). In DNA, the CDR3 is TGTGCCAGTAGTTGGGACAGGGGGGTTTACAATGAGCAGTTCTTC. This translates into CASSWDRGVYNEQFF. Combining the CDR3 with reference TRBV19 and TRBJ2-1 gives the whole variable domain DGGITQSPKYLFRKEGQNVTLSCEQNLNHDAMYWYRQDPGQGLRLIYYSQIVNDFQKGDIAEGYSVSREKKESFPLTVTSAQKNPTAFYLCASSWDRGVYNEQFFGPGTRLTVL.

This chain connects TRBV6-6 to TRBJ2-7, with 7 bases aligning to TRBD1. This CDR3 is 16 amino acids long. Germline CDR1 and CDR2: MNHNY and SVGAGI (reference sequence). The V gene end was trimmed by 2 bases and the J gene end by 4 bases; junction bases not matched to a gene: 11. The CDR3: CASSYEPDREFYEQYF. The CDR3 DNA reads TGTGCCAGCAGTTACGAACCCGACAGGGAATTTTACGAGCAGTACTTC.

This clone showed up just once. V usage is TRBV7-3 and J usage is TRBJ2-1, with D perhaps TRBD2 (5 bases). Germline V gene sequence: CDR1 SGHTA, CDR2 FQGTGA. This CDR3 spans 17 amino acids. The V and J ends lost 6 bases and 6 bases respectively, with 24 bases between them. The CDR3 protein is CASSVSSSPGIGNEQFF. CDR3 in DNA: TGTGCCAGCAGTGTGTCCTCGTCTCCCGGGATAGGCAATGAGCAGTTCTTC.

J is TRBJ1-3 and V is TRBV7-2, with 7 bases aligning to TRBD1. Germline CDR1 reads SGHTA; CDR2 reads FQGNSA. The V and J ends lost 5 bases and 3 bases, in that order; junction bases with no gene match: 7. There are 15 residues in the CDR3. The CDR3 protein is CASSQGGGYGNTIYF. The CDR3 DNA reads as TGTGCCAGCAGCCAAGGAGGGGGCTATGGAAACACCATATATTTT.